This TCR beta chain originates from a study of blood T cell repertoires in COVID-19. Study context: The analysed material was cDNA or gDNA that came from T cells, B-cell-depleted T cells, or PBMCs.

V was pared by 5 bases and J by 2 bases, with 0 bases of the junction left unmatched. In germline, CDR1 is GTSNPN, CDR2 SVGIG (reference sequence). The CDR3 consists of 12 residues. TCRdb's copy holds only in-frame clones and misses some; the assay was immunoSEQ multiplex PCR. Here the sample spans 130,000 to 150,000 clones, roughly 87% being singletons. This clonotype originated in a woman between 50 and 59 years old with acute or convalescent COVID-19. The chain employs TRBV30 and TRBJ1-2; the match to TRBD1 covers 9 bases. The sample consisted of peripheral blood. The CDR3 loop reads CAWGTGNYGYTF. In DNA, the CDR3 is TGTGCCTGGGGGACAGGGAACTATGGCTACACCTTC.